This T cell receptor (beta chain) derives from a study of T cells in Graves' hyperthyroidism and ophthalmopathy. Study observations and caveats: A 13 V-J signature model discriminated ophthalmopathy versus stable hyperthyroidism.

It was RNA transcripts that yielded the amplified TCR beta CDR3 regions. A set of HTBI primers served as the primers for a first-round RT-PCR of the TCR CDR3. TCRdb reprocessed the multiplex PCR reads via MiXCR and lists one record per CDR3 protein. The sample shows 150,000 to 200,000 distinct CDR3 sequences, 9.4% of them seen only once. V was trimmed by 8 bases and J by 4 bases, leaving 12 bases between them. Germline lookup yields CDR1 SNHLY and CDR2 FYNNEI. This CDR3 is 12 amino acids long. This clonotype was found many times. Its specificity is unknown. The TCR was taken from a woman between 18 and 29 years old with Graves' hyperthyroidism that later progressed to Graves' ophthalmopathy. The sample consisted of blood. The chain carries TRBV2 and TRBJ2-7, with D perhaps matching TRBD2 (5 bases). CDR3 in amino acids: CASWSRGYEQYF. The CDR3 region has the DNA TGTGCCAGCTGGTCCCGGGGTTACGAGCAGTACTTC.